Shown below are 28 T cell receptor beta chains from a single sample sequenced in a study of cytomegalovirus exposure and HLA in healthy donors. Sequenced by immunoSEQ multiplex PCR; TCRdb stores in-frame clones only, minus some. There are around 250,000 clones in the sample; about 90% occur only once, and 0.37% lies in the top ten. Sequenced sample: PBMCs. All receptors derive from a young woman in good health and CMV-seronegative.

Here the CDR3 reads CASSAGTDYNSPLHF. As DNA, the CDR3 is TGTGCCAGTAGTGCGGGGACAGACTATAATTCACCCCTCCACTTT. The V call is TRBV19, the J call TRBJ1-6, with TRBD1 matching 7 bases. CDR1 LNHDA and CDR2 SQIVND come from the germline V gene (reference sequence). The CDR3 runs to 15 residues. V dropped 5 bases and J dropped 3; count of bases not matched to a gene: 4.

The V call is TRBV18, the J call TRBJ1-6; a weak D match, TRBD1 (5 bases). The germline V and J ends were trimmed by 6 bases and 8 bases, with 14 bases remaining between them. CDR1 is KGHSH, CDR2 LQKENI, per germline. The CDR3 has 14 amino acids. The CDR3 spells CASSAGPGDSPLHF. As DNA, the CDR3 is TGTGCCAGCTCGGCCGGGCCGGGGGATTCACCCCTCCACTTT.

The chain uses TRBV18 and TRBJ2-7; D is unclear. This CDR3 has 12 residues. Trimming pared 6 bases from V and 5 bases from J, leaving 11 bases between. Germline V gene data show CDR1 as KGHSH and CDR2 as LQKENI. Written as DNA, the CDR3 is TGTGCCAGCTCCCCGCTCCGGGACGAGCAGTACTTC. It specifies CASSPLRDEQYF.

V usage is TRBV19 and J usage is TRBJ1-5; TRBD1 matches at 9 bases. CDR1 LNHDA and CDR2 SQIVND come from the germline V gene (reference sequence). The CDR3 is 16 amino acids. V gave up 5 bases and J gave up 2 bases; unmatched junction bases: 7. The CDR3 here is CASSPLDRGRNQPQHF. The CDR3 coding sequence is TGTGCCAGTAGTCCCCTGGACAGGGGTCGCAATCAGCCCCAGCATTTT.

The chain joins TRBV6-6 to TRBJ2-2; no reliable D call. Germline CDR1 MNHNY, CDR2 SVGAGI (reference sequence). CDR3 size: 13 residues. Trimming stripped 5 bases from V and 10 bases from J, with 14 bases between. CDR3 sequence: CASSPSVFSELFF. The CDR3 nucleotides are TGTGCCAGCAGTCCCTCCGTCTTTTCGGAGCTGTTTTTT.

Only a few counts were recorded for this clone. The V call is TRBV6-5, the J call TRBJ1-6; D is ambiguous. V lost 6 bases and J lost 3, with 6 bases in between. Germline assignment: CDR1 MNHEY and CDR2 SVGAGI. The CDR3 totals 13 residues. The CDR3 protein is CASRPSYNSPLHF. The CDR3 region has the DNA TGTGCCAGCAGGCCTAGCTATAATTCACCCCTCCACTTT.

The chain couples TRBV4-1 to TRBJ2-2; 7 bases match TRBD1. Germline V lookup: CDR1 MGHRA, CDR2 YSYEKL. V gave up 3 bases and J gave up 1 base; unmatched junction bases: 2. The CDR3 extends over 15 amino acids. Written as DNA, the CDR3 is TGCGCCAGCAGCCAGGGACAGTGGAACACCGGGGAGCTGTTTTTT. This translates into CASSQGQWNTGELFF.

The rearrangement joins TRBV28 to TRBJ2-1, with 11 bases lining up with TRBD2. This CDR3 has 16 amino acids. Germline CDR1 and CDR2: MDHEN and SYDVKM. The V and J ends lost 4 bases and 7 bases, in that order; junction bases with no gene match: 9. The CDR3 DNA sequence: TGTGCCAGCAGTTCGTTTAGCGGGGGGGCGTGGAATGAGCAGTTCTTC. Translation gives CASSSFSGGAWNEQFF.

The J gene is TRBJ2-1, the V gene TRBV5-1, with no clear D. The ends were cut back, 2 bases at V and 7 bases at J, with 10 bases in the middle. The CDR3 totals 13 residues. From germline, CDR1 is SGHRS and CDR2 YFSETQ. This CDR3 is CASSFQRENEQFF. DNA of the CDR3: TGCGCCAGCAGCTTCCAAAGAGAGAATGAGCAGTTCTTC.

As DNA, the CDR3 is TGTGCCAGCAGCTTAGCTAGGGCGGGGACCGGGGAGCTGTTTTTT. It is translated as CASSLARAGTGELFF. V and J are TRBV11-2 and TRBJ2-2; possibly TRBD2 for D (6 bases). The CDR3 has 15 amino acids. CDR1 is SGHAT, CDR2 FQNNGV, per germline. Between the trimmed V and J ends, which lost 1 base and 5 bases, there was a span of 11 bases.

The chain is built from TRBV11-2 and TRBJ1-1, with a possible D match to TRBD1 (6 bases). V lost 1 base to trimming and J lost 2 bases, with 11 bases between them. Germline assignment: CDR1 SGHAT and CDR2 FQNNGV. The CDR3 consists of 15 residues. This CDR3 is CASSLGQGINTEAFF. CDR3 in DNA: TGTGCCAGCAGCTTAGGGCAGGGGATAAACACTGAAGCTTTCTTT.

The gene calls are TRBV6-6 and TRBJ2-2, with unresolved D. Per germline, CDR1 MNHNY and CDR2 SVGAGI (reference sequence). This CDR3 has 16 amino acids. V was trimmed by 0 bases and J by 5 bases, leaving 13 bases between them. In DNA, the CDR3 is TGTGCCAGCAGTTACTCGAAGCCTCGGCGGACCGGGGAGCTGTTTTTT. Translating it yields CASSYSKPRRTGELFF.

The chain combines TRBV5-1 with TRBJ2-1; D is ambiguous. The CDR3 totals 14 residues. Germline CDR1 is SGHRS and CDR2 is YFSETQ. Trimming pared 4 bases from V and 1 base from J, leaving 9 bases between. In DNA form, the CDR3 reads TGCGCCAGCAGCCTGGACGGGTCCTACAATGAGCAGTTCTTC. Its translation is CASSLDGSYNEQFF.

The chain recombines TRBV6-5 with TRBJ1-6, with D maybe TRBD1 (6 bases). V lost 8 bases to trimming and J lost 10 bases, with 12 bases between them. This CDR3 comprises 12 residues. CDR1 and CDR2 (germline): MNHEY, SVGAGI. The CDR3 DNA reads TGTGCCAGCGTACAGGGAAGGTCACCCCTCCACTTT. This sequence encodes CASVQGRSPLHF.

CDR3 region: CASSLVVYSGNTIYF. Written as DNA, the CDR3 is TGTGCCAGCAGCTTAGTAGTTTACTCTGGAAACACCATATATTTT. The chain employs TRBV7-2 and TRBJ1-3; the D is unclear. CDR1 is SGHTA, CDR2 FQGNSA, per germline. V was pared by 1 base and J by 0 bases, with 7 bases between. The CDR3 is 15 amino acids. Based on the CDR3 plus reference TRBV7-2 and TRBJ1-3, the full variable domain is GAGVSQSPSNKVTEKGKDVELRCDPISGHTALYWYRQSLGQGLEFLIYFQGNSAPDKSGLPSDRFSAERTGGSVSTLTIQRTQQEDSAVYLCASSLVVYSGNTIYFGEGSWLTVV.

J is TRBJ2-5 and V is TRBV6-5, with D possibly being TRBD1 (6 bases). The germline gives CDR1 MNHEY, CDR2 SVGAGI. The CDR3 contains 13 residues. Trimming cost V 6 bases and J 5 bases, with 13 bases left between them. The CDR3 reads CASRTPGVETQYF. DNA of the CDR3: TGTGCCAGCAGAACCCCAGGGGTCGAGACCCAGTACTTC.

The chain is built from TRBV5-1 and TRBJ1-2; 11 bases align to TRBD1. The CDR3 is 15 amino acids. J gave up 5 bases and V 4 bases, and 7 bases lay outside the gene matches. Germline V CDR1 and CDR2: SGHRS, YFSETQ. The CDR3 coding sequence is TGCGCCAGCAGCGAGGACAGGGGGCAGTGGTATGGCTACACCTTC. Protein product: CASSEDRGQWYGYTF. Combining the CDR3 with reference TRBV5-1 and TRBJ1-2 gives the whole variable domain KAGVTQTPRYLIKTRGQQVTLSCSPISGHRSVSWYQQTPGQGLQFLFEYFSETQRNKGNFPGRFSGRQFSNSRSEMNVSTLELGDSALYLCASSEDRGQWYGYTFGSGTRLTVV.

V is TRBV9 and J is TRBJ2-4; D perhaps matches TRBD1 (6 bases). Per germline, CDR1 SGDLS and CDR2 YYNGEE. The CDR3 is made up of 15 amino acids. Trimming pared 4 bases from V and 5 bases from J, leaving 16 bases between. This chain's CDR3 is CASSPRDRPQNIQYF. DNA for the CDR3: TGTGCCAGCAGCCCTCGAGACAGGCCACAAAACATTCAGTACTTC.

This clone has just one count. CDR3: CASSLLSQPQHF. Written as DNA, the CDR3 is TGTGCCAGCAGCTTACTGTCCCAGCCCCAGCATTTT. J is TRBJ1-5 and V is TRBV7-8; D unresolved. The ends were cut back, 2 bases at V and 7 bases at J, with 6 bases in the middle. The germline V gene has CDR1 SGHVS and CDR2 FQNEAQ. The CDR3 covers 12 residues.

The J gene is TRBJ2-1, the V gene TRBV7-9, with 9 positions matching TRBD2. Trimming cost V 0 bases and J 8 bases; bases outside gene matches: 8. Germline CDR1 SEHNR, CDR2 FQNEAQ (reference sequence). The CDR3 covers 16 residues. The CDR3 spells CASSLAVAGGRDEQFF. In nucleotides, the CDR3 is TGTGCCAGCAGCTTAGCGGTTGCGGGGGGGCGCGATGAGCAGTTCTTC.

This chain links TRBV9 with TRBJ2-7; 10 positions agree with TRBD2. Germline-derived CDR1 and CDR2 are SGDLS and YYNGEE. V gave up 4 bases and J gave up 4 bases; unmatched junction bases: 8. This CDR3 region has 15 residues. In nucleotides, the CDR3 is TGTGCCAGCAGCTTTACTAGCGGGGCAGAATACGAGCAGTACTTC. Amino acids: CASSFTSGAEYEQYF. Full variable domain (outside the CDR3, taken from reference TRBV9 and TRBJ2-7): DSGVTQTPKHLITATGQRVTLRCSPRSGDLSVYWYQQSLDQGLQFLIQYYNGEERAKGNILERFSAQQFPDLHSELNLSSLELGDSALYFCASSFTSGAEYEQYFGPGTRLTVT.

The chain has TRBV4-1 and TRBJ1-1; weak D call: TRBD1 (5 bases). V lost 3 bases and J 2 bases, leaving 16 bases between the germline ends. The CDR3 consists of 16 residues. Germline V CDR1 and CDR2: MGHRA, YSYEKL. The CDR3 region is CASSHNGQASNTEAFF. CDR3 DNA: TGCGCCAGCAGCCACAACGGACAAGCCTCCAACACTGAAGCTTTCTTT.

The V and J genes are TRBV4-1 and TRBJ2-3; unclear D gene. The CDR3 runs to 12 residues. Germline CDR1 is MGHRA and CDR2 is YSYEKL. V was pared by 3 bases and J by 4 bases, with 5 bases between. The CDR3: CASSHFSDTQYF. CDR3 nucleotide sequence: TGCGCCAGCAGCCACTTTTCAGATACGCAGTATTTT.

The rearrangement links TRBV18 to TRBJ2-2; D possibly corresponds to TRBD1 (6 bases). Trimming took 2 bases from V and 4 from J, leaving 17 bases between them. The germline V gene encodes CDR1 KGHSH and CDR2 LQKENI. CDR3 length: 17 amino acids. The DNA for the CDR3 is TGTGCCAGCTCACCAGGTCGAGGGGGTTCGGCCACCGGGGAGCTGTTTTTT. Translated: CASSPGRGGSATGELFF.

J is TRBJ2-3 and V is TRBV10-1, with 7 bases fitting TRBD2. This CDR3 has 16 residues. V gave up 4 bases and J gave up 0 bases; unmatched junction bases: 7. Per the germline V gene, CDR1 is WNHNN and CDR2 is SYGVQD (reference sequence). The DNA of the CDR3 is TGCGCCAGCAGTGGGGGGGGGACCTCTAGCACAGATACGCAGTATTTT. It yields the protein CASSGGGTSSTDTQYF.

The chain employs TRBV11-2 and TRBJ2-7, with 10 bases that match TRBD1. This CDR3 is 16 amino acids long. Germline V lookup: CDR1 SGHAT, CDR2 FQNNGV. Unmatched junction bases numbered 7, after V lost 2 bases and J lost 3 bases. CDR3 in DNA: TGTGCCAGCAGCTTAAGGGACCGGGACAGGGGCTACGAGCAGTACTTC. It specifies CASSLRDRDRGYEQYF.

CDR3: CASSVDLAGRADTQYF. For the CDR3, the DNA is TGTGCCAGCAGCGTAGATCTAGCGGGGAGGGCAGATACGCAGTATTTT. The rearrangement links TRBV9 to TRBJ2-3, with 9 bases aligning to TRBD2. The CDR3 covers 16 residues. V shed 0 bases, J shed 4 bases, and the junction held 6 bases outside the gene matches. CDR1 is SGDLS and CDR2 is YYNGEE in the germline V gene.

This chain uses TRBV6-5 with TRBJ2-7, with TRBD1 as a possible D gene (5 bases). Germline V lookup: CDR1 MNHEY, CDR2 SVGAGI. V was shortened by 2 bases and J by 2 bases, with 10 bases between the two germline ends. The CDR3 loop spans 14 amino acids. The CDR3 DNA sequence: TGTGCCAGCAGTTACGGGGCAGCTACCTACGAGCAGTACTTC. Protein sequence: CASSYGAATYEQYF.